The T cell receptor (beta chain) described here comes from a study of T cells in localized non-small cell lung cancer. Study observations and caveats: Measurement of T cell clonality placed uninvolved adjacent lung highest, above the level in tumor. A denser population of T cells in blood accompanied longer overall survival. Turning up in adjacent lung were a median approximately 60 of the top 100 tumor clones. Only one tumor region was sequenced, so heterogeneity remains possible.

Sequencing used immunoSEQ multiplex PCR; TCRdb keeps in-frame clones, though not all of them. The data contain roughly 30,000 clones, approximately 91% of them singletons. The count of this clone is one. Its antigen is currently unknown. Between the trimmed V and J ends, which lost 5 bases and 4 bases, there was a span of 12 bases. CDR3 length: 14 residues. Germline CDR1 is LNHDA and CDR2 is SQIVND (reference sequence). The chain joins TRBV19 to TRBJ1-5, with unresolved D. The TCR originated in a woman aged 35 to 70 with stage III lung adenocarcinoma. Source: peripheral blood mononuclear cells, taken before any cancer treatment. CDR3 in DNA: TGTGCCAGTAGTCTCAGCTCGGCAAATCAGCCCCAGCATTTT. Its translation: CASSLSSANQPQHF. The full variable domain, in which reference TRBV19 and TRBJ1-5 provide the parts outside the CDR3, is DGGITQSPKYLFRKEGQNVTLSCEQNLNHDAMYWYRQDPGQGLRLIYYSQIVNDFQKGDIAEGYSVSREKKESFPLTVTSAQKNPTAFYLCASSLSSANQPQHFGDGTRLSIL.